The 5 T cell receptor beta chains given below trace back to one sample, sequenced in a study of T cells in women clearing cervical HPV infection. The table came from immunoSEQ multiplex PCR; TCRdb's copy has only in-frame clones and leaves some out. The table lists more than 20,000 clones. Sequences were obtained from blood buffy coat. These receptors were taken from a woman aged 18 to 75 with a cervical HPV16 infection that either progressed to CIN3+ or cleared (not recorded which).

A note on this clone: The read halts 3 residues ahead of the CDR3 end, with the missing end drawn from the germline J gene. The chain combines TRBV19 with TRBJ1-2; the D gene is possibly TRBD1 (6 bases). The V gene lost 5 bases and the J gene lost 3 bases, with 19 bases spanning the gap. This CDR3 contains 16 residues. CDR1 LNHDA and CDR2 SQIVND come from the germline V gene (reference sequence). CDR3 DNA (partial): TGTGCCAGTAGTGTCCCCGGACAGTTATCTCACTATGGC. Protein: CASSVPGQLSHYG. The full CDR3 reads CASSVPGQLSHYGYTF.

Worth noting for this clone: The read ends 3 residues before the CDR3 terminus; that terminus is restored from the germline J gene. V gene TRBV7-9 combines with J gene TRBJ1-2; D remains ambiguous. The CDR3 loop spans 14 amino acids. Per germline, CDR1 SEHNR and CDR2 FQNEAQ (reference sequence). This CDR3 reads CASTHPRTADTYTF. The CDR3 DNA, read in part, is TGTGCCAGCACCCACCCCCGGACTGCAGATACC.

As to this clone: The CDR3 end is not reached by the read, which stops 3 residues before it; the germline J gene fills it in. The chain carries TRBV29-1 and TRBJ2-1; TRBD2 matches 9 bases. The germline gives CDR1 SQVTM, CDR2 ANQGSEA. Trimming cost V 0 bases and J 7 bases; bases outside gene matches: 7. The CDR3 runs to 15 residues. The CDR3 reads CSVEDGGLAGNEQFF. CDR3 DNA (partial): TGCAGCGTTGAAGATGGGGGACTAGCTGGGAATGAG.

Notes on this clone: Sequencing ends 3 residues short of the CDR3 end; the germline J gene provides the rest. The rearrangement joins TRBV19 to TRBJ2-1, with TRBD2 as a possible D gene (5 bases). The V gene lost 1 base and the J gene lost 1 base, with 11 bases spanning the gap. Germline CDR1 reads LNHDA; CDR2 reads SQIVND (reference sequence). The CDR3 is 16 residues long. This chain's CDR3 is CASSIVAGLSYNEQFF. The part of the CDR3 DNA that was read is TGTGCCAGTAGTATAGTCGCGGGTCTGTCCTACAATGAG.

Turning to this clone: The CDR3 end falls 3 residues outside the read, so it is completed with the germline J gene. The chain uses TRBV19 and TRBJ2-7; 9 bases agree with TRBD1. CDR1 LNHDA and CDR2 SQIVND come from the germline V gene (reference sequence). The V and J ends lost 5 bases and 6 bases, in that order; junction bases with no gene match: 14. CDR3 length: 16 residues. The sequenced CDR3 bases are TGTGCCAGTAGTTCCCGTGTCCGGGACAGGGCTCTCGAG. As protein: CASSSRVRDRALE. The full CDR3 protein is CASSSRVRDRALEQYF.